This T cell receptor beta chain emerged from a study of blood T cell repertoires in COVID-19. The wider study: Samples of COVID-19 (acute and convalescent) were obtained from the United States, Italy and Spain. PBMCs, B-cell-depleted T cells, or T cells provided the cDNA or gDNA that made up the material.

Authors' analysis steps: The assay estimated nucleated cells by amplifying reference gene primers. Clones were sequenced by immunoSEQ multiplex PCR, and TCRdb holds only the in-frame ones, with some missing. The D gene and trimming were derived from the DNA, and the V and J assignments and clone size from that table. The sample contains around 99,000 clones, around three quarters of which appear only once. Trimming left V 1 base short and J 7 bases short, with 13 bases between. CDR3 length: 14 residues. Germline CDR1 SGHTA, CDR2 FQGTGA. Sequenced input: peripheral blood. This sequence originates from a middle-aged man who had recovered from COVID-19. V and J are TRBV7-3 and TRBJ1-1; a possible D gene is TRBD1 (6 bases). The CDR3 here is CASSLSRLTGEAFF. CDR3 in DNA: TGTGCCAGCAGCTTAAGCCGATTGACAGGTGAAGCTTTCTTT.